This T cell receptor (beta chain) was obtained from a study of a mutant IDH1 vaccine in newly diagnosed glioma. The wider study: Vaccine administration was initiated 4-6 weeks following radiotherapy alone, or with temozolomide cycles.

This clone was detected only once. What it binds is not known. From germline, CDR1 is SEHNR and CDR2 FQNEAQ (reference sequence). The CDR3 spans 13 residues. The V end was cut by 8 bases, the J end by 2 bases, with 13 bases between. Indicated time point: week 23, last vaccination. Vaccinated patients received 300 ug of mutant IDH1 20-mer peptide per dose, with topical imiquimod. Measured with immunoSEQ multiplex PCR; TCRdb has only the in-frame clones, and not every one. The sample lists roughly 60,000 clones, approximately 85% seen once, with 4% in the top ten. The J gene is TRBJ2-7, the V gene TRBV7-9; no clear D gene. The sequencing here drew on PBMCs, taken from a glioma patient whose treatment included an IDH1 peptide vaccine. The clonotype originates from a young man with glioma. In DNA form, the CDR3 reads TGTGCCAGCCAAAATAAAGCAGCCTACGAGCAGTACTTC. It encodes CASQNKAAYEQYF.